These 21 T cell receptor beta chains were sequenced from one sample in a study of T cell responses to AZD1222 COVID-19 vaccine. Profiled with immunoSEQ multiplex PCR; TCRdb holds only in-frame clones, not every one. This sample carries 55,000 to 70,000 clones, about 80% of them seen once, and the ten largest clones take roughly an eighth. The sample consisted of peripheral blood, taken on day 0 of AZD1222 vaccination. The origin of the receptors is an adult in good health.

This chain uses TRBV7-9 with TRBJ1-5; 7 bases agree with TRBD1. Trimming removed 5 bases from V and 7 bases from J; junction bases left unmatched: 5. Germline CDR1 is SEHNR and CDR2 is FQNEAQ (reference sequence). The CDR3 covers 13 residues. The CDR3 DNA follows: TGTGCCAGCAGCGCCCCAGGGGGACAGCCCCAGCATTTT. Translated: CASSAPGGQPQHF.

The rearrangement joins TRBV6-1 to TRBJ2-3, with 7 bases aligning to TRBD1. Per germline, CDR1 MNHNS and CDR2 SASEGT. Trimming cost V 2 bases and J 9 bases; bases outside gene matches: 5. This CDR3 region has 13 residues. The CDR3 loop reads CASSESWTGTQYF. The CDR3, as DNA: TGTGCCAGCAGTGAATCCTGGACAGGAACGCAGTATTTT.

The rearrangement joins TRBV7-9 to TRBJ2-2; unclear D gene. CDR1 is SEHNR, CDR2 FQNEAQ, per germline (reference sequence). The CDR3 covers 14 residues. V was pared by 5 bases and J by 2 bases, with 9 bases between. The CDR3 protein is CASSPRANTGELFF. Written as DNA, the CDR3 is TGTGCCAGCAGCCCACGGGCCAACACCGGGGAGCTGTTTTTT.

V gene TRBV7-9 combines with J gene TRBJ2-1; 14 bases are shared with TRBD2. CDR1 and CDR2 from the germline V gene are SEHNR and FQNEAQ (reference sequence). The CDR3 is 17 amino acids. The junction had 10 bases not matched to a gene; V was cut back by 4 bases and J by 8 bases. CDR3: CASSSRLAGGHFHEQFF. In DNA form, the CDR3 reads TGTGCCAGCAGCTCCCGACTAGCGGGGGGGCATTTCCATGAGCAGTTCTTC.

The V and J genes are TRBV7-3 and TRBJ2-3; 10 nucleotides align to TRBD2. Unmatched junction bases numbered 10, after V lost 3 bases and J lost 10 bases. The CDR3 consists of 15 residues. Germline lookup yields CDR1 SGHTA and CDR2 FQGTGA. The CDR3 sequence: CASSFEAGGPRAQYF. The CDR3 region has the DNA TGTGCCAGCAGCTTCGAAGCGGGGGGGCCTAGGGCGCAGTATTTT. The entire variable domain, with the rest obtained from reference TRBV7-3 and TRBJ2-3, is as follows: GAGVSQTPSNKVTEKGKYVELRCDPISGHTALYWYRQSLGQGPEFLIYFQGTGAADDSGLPNDRFFAVRPEGSVSTLKIQRTERGDSAVYLCASSFEAGGPRAQYFGPGTRLTVL.

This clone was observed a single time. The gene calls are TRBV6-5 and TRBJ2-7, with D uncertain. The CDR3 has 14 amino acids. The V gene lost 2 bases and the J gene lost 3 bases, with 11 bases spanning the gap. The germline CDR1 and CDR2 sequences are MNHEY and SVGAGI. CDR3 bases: TGTGCCAGCAGTTACGGTCGGGCATACTACGAGCAGTACTTC. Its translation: CASSYGRAYYEQYF.

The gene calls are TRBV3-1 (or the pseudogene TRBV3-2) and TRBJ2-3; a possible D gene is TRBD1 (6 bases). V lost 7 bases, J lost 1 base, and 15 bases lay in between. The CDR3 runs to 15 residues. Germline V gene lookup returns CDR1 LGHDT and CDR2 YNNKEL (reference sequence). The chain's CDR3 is CASTPWGQGTDTQYF. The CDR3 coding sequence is TGTGCCAGCACTCCCTGGGGGCAAGGCACAGATACGCAGTATTTT.

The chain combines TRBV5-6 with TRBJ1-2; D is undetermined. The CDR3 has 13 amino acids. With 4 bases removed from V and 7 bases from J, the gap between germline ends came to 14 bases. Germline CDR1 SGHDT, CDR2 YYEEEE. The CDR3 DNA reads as TGTGCCAGCAGCCTGAACACCCCCGGTGGCTACACCTTC. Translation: CASSLNTPGGYTF.

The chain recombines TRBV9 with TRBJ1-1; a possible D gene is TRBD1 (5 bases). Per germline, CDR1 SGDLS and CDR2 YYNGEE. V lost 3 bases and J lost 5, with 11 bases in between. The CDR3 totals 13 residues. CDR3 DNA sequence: TGTGCCAGCAGCGATCGGGGGTTGACTGAAGCTTTCTTT. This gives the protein CASSDRGLTEAFF.

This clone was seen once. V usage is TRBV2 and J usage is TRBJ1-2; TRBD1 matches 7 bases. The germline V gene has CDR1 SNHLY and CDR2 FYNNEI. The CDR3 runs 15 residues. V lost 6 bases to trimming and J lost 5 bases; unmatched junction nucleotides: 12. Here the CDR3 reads CASRKGQRYSYGYTF. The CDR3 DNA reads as TGTGCCAGCAGAAAGGGACAGAGGTATTCTTATGGCTACACCTTC.

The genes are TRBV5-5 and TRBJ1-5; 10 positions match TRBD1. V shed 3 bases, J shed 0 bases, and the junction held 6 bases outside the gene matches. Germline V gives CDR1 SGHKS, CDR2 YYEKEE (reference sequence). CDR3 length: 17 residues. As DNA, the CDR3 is TGTGCCAGCAGCTGGCTTGGGACAGGGGATAGCAATCAGCCCCAGCATTTT. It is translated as CASSWLGTGDSNQPQHF.

The CDR3 protein is CSPLIGQGLFF. The CDR3 bases are TGCAGTCCCCTCATCGGGCAGGGTTTGTTTTTT. The chain uses TRBV20-1 and TRBJ1-4; possibly TRBD1 for D (5 bases). Between the trimmed V and J ends, which lost 8 bases and 15 bases, there was a span of 19 bases. The length of the CDR3 is 11 residues. In germline, CDR1 is DFQATT, CDR2 SNEGSKA (reference sequence).

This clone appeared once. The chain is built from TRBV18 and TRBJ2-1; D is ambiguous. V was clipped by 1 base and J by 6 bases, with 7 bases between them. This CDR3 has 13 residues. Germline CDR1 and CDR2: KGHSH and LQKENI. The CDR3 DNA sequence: TGTGCCAGCTCACCACTTTTCGGCAATGAGCAGTTCTTC. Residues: CASSPLFGNEQFF.

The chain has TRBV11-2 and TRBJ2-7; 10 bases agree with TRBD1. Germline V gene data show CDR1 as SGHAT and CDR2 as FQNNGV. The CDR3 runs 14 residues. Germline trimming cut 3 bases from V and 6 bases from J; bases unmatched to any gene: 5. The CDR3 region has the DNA TGTGCCAGCAGCTTTTCGGACAGGGGGTTCGAGCAGTACTTC. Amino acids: CASSFSDRGFEQYF.

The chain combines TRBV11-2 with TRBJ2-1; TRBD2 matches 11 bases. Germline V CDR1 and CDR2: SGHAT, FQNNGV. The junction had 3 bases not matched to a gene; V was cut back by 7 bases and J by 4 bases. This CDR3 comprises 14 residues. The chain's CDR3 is CASKGLAVYNEQFF. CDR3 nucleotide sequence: TGTGCCAGCAAGGGACTAGCGGTTTACAATGAGCAGTTCTTC.

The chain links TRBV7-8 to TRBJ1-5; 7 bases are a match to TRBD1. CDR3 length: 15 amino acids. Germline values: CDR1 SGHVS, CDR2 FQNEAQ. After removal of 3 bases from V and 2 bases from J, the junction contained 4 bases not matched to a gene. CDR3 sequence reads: CASSLTGNGNQPQHF. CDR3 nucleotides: TGTGCCAGCAGCTTGACAGGGAACGGCAATCAGCCCCAGCATTTT. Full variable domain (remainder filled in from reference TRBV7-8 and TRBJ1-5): GAGVSQSPRYKVAKRGQDVALRCDPISGHVSLFWYQQALGQGPEFLTYFQNEAQLDKSGLPSDRFFAERPEGSVSTLKIQRTQQEDSAVYLCASSLTGNGNQPQHFGDGTRLSIL.

The CDR3 here is CASSQDLVKSWVNSPLHF. In nucleotides, the CDR3 is TGTGCCAGCAGCCAAGACCTCGTGAAGTCGTGGGTTAATTCACCCCTCCACTTT. V gene TRBV14 combines with J gene TRBJ1-6; D ambiguous. CDR1 SGHDN and CDR2 FVKESK come from the germline V gene. The CDR3 extends over 18 amino acids. V shed 0 bases and J shed 6 bases, with 18 bases lying between them.

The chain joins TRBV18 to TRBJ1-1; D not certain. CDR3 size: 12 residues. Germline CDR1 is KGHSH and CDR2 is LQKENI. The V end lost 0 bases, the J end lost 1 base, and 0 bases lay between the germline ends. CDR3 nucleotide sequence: TGTGCCAGCTCACCACCGAACACTGAAGCTTTCTTT. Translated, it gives CASSPPNTEAFF.

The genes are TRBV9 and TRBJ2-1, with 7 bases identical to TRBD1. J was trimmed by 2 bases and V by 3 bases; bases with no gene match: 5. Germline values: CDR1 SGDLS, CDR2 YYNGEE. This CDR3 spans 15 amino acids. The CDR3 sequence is CASSGGTEPYNEQFF. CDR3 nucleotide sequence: TGTGCCAGCAGCGGTGGGACAGAGCCCTACAATGAGCAGTTCTTC.

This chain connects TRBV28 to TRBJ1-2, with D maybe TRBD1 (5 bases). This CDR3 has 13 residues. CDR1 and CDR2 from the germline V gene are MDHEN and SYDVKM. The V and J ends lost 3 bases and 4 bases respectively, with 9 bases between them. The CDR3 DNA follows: TGTGCCAGCAGTTTTCAAACAGGCTATGGCTACACCTTC. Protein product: CASSFQTGYGYTF.

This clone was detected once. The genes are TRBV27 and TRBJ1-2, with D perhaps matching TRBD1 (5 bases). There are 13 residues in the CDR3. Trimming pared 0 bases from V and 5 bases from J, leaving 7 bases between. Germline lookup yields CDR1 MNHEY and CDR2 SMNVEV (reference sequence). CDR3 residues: CASSLSKGYGYTF. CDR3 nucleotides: TGTGCCAGCAGTTTATCGAAGGGGTATGGCTACACCTTC.